This TCR beta chain was identified during a study of blood T cell repertoires in COVID-19. As for the study in general: Donors in the United States, Italy and Spain gave samples during acute or convalescent COVID-19. The cDNA or gDNA used as material had been derived from T cells, B-cell-depleted T cells, or PBMCs.

This clone was seen a handful of times. V was clipped by 4 bases and J by 6 bases; unmatched bases: 7. The CDR3 spans 15 residues. Germline V gene lookup returns CDR1 SGHNT and CDR2 YYREEE (reference sequence). Method: immunoSEQ multiplex PCR; TCRdb's copy keeps in-frame clones and lacks some. In the table there are around 160,000 clones, roughly 91% of which are singletons. The clonotype comes from a man aged 18 to 29 with acute or convalescent COVID-19. Sequencing used peripheral blood. The gene calls are TRBV5-4 and TRBJ1-4; TRBD1 matches at 9 bases. The CDR3 DNA follows: TGTGCCAGCAGCCAAACAGGGGGCGGTGATGAAAAACTGTTTTTT. Residues: CASSQTGGGDEKLFF.